This T cell receptor beta chain comes out of a study of T cell responses to AZD1222 COVID-19 vaccine. Study overall: Second doses were pooled across both intervals (about 4 or about 12 weeks).

This clone has just one count. No antigen is known for it. Germline V gene sequence: CDR1 SGHRS, CDR2 YFSETQ. There are 16 residues in the CDR3. Losses at the gene ends were 0 bases for V and 4 bases for J; bases not matched to a gene: 5. Some clones are missing from TCRdb's copy, which holds only in-frame ones; the method was immunoSEQ multiplex PCR. The sample carries 100,000 to 120,000 clones, around 85% recorded once. General study results and limits: Spike-specific TCRs gained breadth and depth after people received two AZD1222 doses.

The V and J genes are TRBV5-1 and TRBJ2-2; 8 bases are a match to TRBD2. This sequence was found in an adult in good health. Sequenced here: peripheral blood, sampled on day 0 of AZD1222 vaccination. CDR3 nucleotides: TGCGCCAGCAGCTTGGATGCGGGAGGTAGCACCGGGGAGCTGTTTTTT. This codes for CASSLDAGGSTGELFF.